A single sample is the source of the 8 T cell receptor beta chains below, sequenced in a study of blood T cell repertoires in COVID-19. Sequencing used immunoSEQ multiplex PCR; TCRdb keeps in-frame clones, though not all of them. The sample yields around 330,000 clones, roughly 90% seen once. Sequencing was done on a sample of peripheral blood. The receptors here all came from a woman aged 50 to 60 with active or convalescent COVID-19.

The CDR3 DNA reads TGCGCCAGCAGCTTGAGGCAAGGGGGCTTATCGGCTGAAGCTTTCTTT. This sequence encodes CASSLRQGGLSAEAFF. V gene TRBV5-1 combines with J gene TRBJ1-1; TRBD1 aligns across 7 bases. Germline-derived CDR1 and CDR2 are SGHRS and YFSETQ. With V trimmed by 1 base and J by 6 bases, 12 bases remained unmatched. This CDR3 contains 16 residues.

This chain uses TRBV4-3 with TRBJ1-2, with D possibly matching TRBD1 (6 bases). The CDR3 spans 17 residues. V lost 0 bases to trimming and J lost 4 bases, with 18 bases between them. CDR1 and CDR2 (germline): LGHNA, YSLEER. In DNA form, the CDR3 reads TGCGCCAGCAGCCAAGATCGTCGAGGACAGAATCGCTATGGCTACACCTTC. This codes for CASSQDRRGQNRYGYTF.

The table lists this clone with a few counts. J is TRBJ1-5 and V is TRBV10-3, with D hard to call. The V gene lost 4 bases and the J gene lost 5 bases, with 9 bases spanning the gap. In germline, CDR1 is ENHRY, CDR2 SYGVKD. The CDR3 is 13 residues long. This CDR3 is CAISVRLDQPQHF. The CDR3 DNA follows: TGTGCCATCAGTGTTCGGTTGGATCAGCCCCAGCATTTT.

This chain links TRBV6-5 with TRBJ2-7; 7 nucleotides align to TRBD1. Germline V gene sequence: CDR1 MNHEY, CDR2 SVGAGI. The CDR3 sequence is 13 residues long. V gave up 4 bases and J gave up 1 base; unmatched junction bases: 1. CDR3 coding DNA: TGTGCCAGCAGTTCCAGGGGGTCCTACGAGCAGTACTTC. It is translated as CASSSRGSYEQYF.

The CDR3 DNA reads as TGTGCCAGCAGCCAACACCGGGACAGGGTAGATACGCAGTATTTT. It specifies CASSQHRDRVDTQYF. The chain links TRBV4-2 to TRBJ2-3; TRBD1 aligns across 9 bases. CDR1 LGHNA and CDR2 YNFKEQ come from the germline V gene. The CDR3 consists of 15 residues. The ends lost 2 bases at V and 5 bases at J; junction bases unmatched: 5.

This clone appeared a single time. The chain combines TRBV5-1 with TRBJ2-1; D ambiguous. The length of the CDR3 is 14 residues. The germline gives CDR1 SGHRS, CDR2 YFSETQ. Trimming shortened V by 1 base and J by 9 bases, and 14 bases separated the two germline ends. The DNA for the CDR3 is TGCGCCAGCAGCTTGTCTAACCCTGAACTTGAGCAGTTCTTC. Translation: CASSLSNPELEQFF.

The chain uses TRBV28 and TRBJ2-7, with 9 bases lining up with TRBD1. Germline lookup yields CDR1 MDHEN and CDR2 SYDVKM. J lost 2 bases, V lost 6 bases, and 5 bases had no gene match. The CDR3 extends over 14 amino acids. As DNA, the CDR3 is TGTGCCAGCAGCTTGGGGGACAGGGCCTACGAGCAGTACTTC. It yields the protein CASSLGDRAYEQYF.

The rearrangement joins TRBV18 to TRBJ2-3; the match to TRBD2 covers 16 bases. Germline assignment: CDR1 KGHSH and CDR2 LQKENI. This CDR3 is built from 18 residues. J lost 3 bases, V lost 1 base, and 4 bases had no gene match. CDR3 region: CASSPQGLAGGPTDTQYF. The CDR3 DNA is TGTGCCAGCTCACCACAGGGACTAGCGGGAGGGCCAACAGATACGCAGTATTTT.